The 17 T cell receptor beta chains given below trace back to one sample, sequenced in a study of identical twins. TCRdb passed the 5' RACE reads through MiXCR, listing each CDR3 protein once. The sample shows 540,000 or so distinct CDR3 sequences, 20% to 25% of them seen only once. These records were also assigned to another study, of yellow fever vaccine responses in identical twins.

What was sequenced was CD4+ T cells sorted from blood. These TCRs come from a woman in her late teens or twenties in good health.

This clonotype was seen at least ten times. The chain carries TRBV7-9 and TRBJ1-1; 10 positions match TRBD1. After removal of 5 bases from V and 5 bases from J, the junction contained 8 bases not matched to a gene. The CDR3 consists of 15 residues. Germline assignment: CDR1 SEHNR and CDR2 FQNEAQ (reference sequence). The CDR3 reads CASSPRQGAVTEAFF. The CDR3 DNA sequence: TGTGCCAGCAGCCCGCGACAGGGGGCTGTGACTGAAGCTTTCTTT.

There are a few counts of this clonotype. This rearrangement joins TRBV3-1 to TRBJ2-1, with D hard to call. There are 12 residues in the CDR3. Germline CDR1 LGHDT, CDR2 YNNKEL (reference sequence). Deletions cut 1 base from V and 8 bases from J, with 6 bases between. The CDR3 DNA is TGTGCCAGCAGCCAAGGGTTGCATGAGCAGTTCTTC. Its translation: CASSQGLHEQFF.

The V call is TRBV20-1, the J call TRBJ2-3; 9 bases are shared with TRBD2. Germline CDR1 reads DFQATT; CDR2 reads SNEGSKA (reference sequence). This CDR3 has 18 amino acids. The V segment lost 1 base and the J segment 0 bases; nucleotides outside the gene matches: 11. The CDR3 loop is CSARVWSSGTSSTDTQYF. The CDR3 nucleotides read TGCAGTGCTAGAGTGTGGTCTAGCGGGACGTCTAGCACAGATACGCAGTATTTT.

The gene calls are TRBV6-1 and TRBJ2-1, with 7 bases aligning to TRBD2. Germline CDR1 reads MNHNS; CDR2 reads SASEGT. V lost 1 base and J lost 3; bases outside the gene matches: 9. The CDR3 loop spans 17 amino acids. CDR3 protein: CASSEGPERGYYNEQFF. DNA for the CDR3: TGTGCCAGCAGTGAAGGCCCCGAGCGGGGTTACTACAATGAGCAGTTCTTC.

This clonotype was seen only a few times. The V and J genes are TRBV9 and TRBJ2-7; possibly TRBD1 for D (5 bases). Per germline, CDR1 SGDLS and CDR2 YYNGEE. V gave up 3 bases and J gave up 3 bases, with 13 bases separating them. This CDR3 has 14 amino acids. Here the CDR3 reads CASSAAQQGYEQYV. In nucleotides, the CDR3 is TGTGCCAGCAGCGCCGCTCAGCAGGGCTACGAGCAGTACGTC.

This clonotype showed up many times. The chain joins TRBV5-1 to TRBJ2-1, with 9 bases matching TRBD2. V dropped 4 bases and J dropped 6; count of bases not matched to a gene: 5. Germline CDR1 and CDR2: SGHRS and YFSETQ. The CDR3 consists of 14 residues. CDR3 protein: CASSLAGRGNEQFF. The CDR3 DNA is TGCGCCAGCAGCCTAGCGGGACGCGGCAATGAGCAGTTCTTC.

This clonotype turned up a few times. V usage is TRBV7-2 and J usage is TRBJ2-1, with 9 bases fitting TRBD2. Losses at the gene ends were 2 bases for V and 10 bases for J; bases not matched to a gene: 12. Germline-derived CDR1 and CDR2 are SGHTA and FQGNSA. CDR3 length: 16 amino acids. CDR3 loop: CASSLIRLAGSQEQFF. The DNA for the CDR3 is TGTGCCAGCAGCTTAATAAGGCTAGCGGGATCCCAAGAGCAGTTCTTC. Full variable domain (outside the CDR3, taken from reference TRBV7-2 and TRBJ2-1): GAGVSQSPSNKVTEKGKDVELRCDPISGHTALYWYRQSLGQGLEFLIYFQGNSAPDKSGLPSDRFSAERTGGSVSTLTIQRTQQEDSAVYLCASSLIRLAGSQEQFFGPGTRLTVL.

This clonotype was recorded at least ten times. CDR3 in amino acids: CASSLEKIYHGTRGEQFF. CDR3 nucleotides: TGCGCCAGCAGCTTGGAAAAGATCTACCACGGGACTAGGGGTGAGCAGTTCTTC. The V call is TRBV5-1, the J call TRBJ2-1, with TRBD2 identical over 8 bases. The CDR3 is 18 residues long. V shed 0 bases and J 9 bases; nucleotides not matched to a gene: 17. Germline V lookup: CDR1 SGHRS, CDR2 YFSETQ.

The table lists this clonotype with a few counts. This sequence joins TRBV11-1 and TRBJ1-1, with 7 bases matching TRBD1. The CDR3 has 18 amino acids. The J segment lost 3 bases and the V segment lost 6 bases, leaving 19 bases of the junction unmatched. Germline V gene data show CDR1 as SGHAT and CDR2 as FQDESV (reference sequence). DNA for the CDR3: TGTGCCAGCAGATTAAAACCGGGACAGACAATACGCGACACTGAAGCTTTCTTT. Amino acid sequence: CASRLKPGQTIRDTEAFF.

This chain uses TRBV2 with TRBJ2-3; D gene unclear. CDR3 length: 15 amino acids. The germline V and J ends were trimmed by 6 bases and 2 bases, with 15 bases remaining between them. From germline, CDR1 is SNHLY and CDR2 FYNNEI. CDR3 residues: CASSQSRWDTDTQYF. CDR3 DNA: TGTGCCAGCAGCCAGAGCCGGTGGGACACAGATACGCAGTATTTT.

This clonotype was seen only a few times. The rearrangement uses TRBV12-3 or TRBV12-4 and TRBJ2-3; no reliable D call. The CDR3 extends over 11 amino acids. Trimming stripped 6 bases from V and 5 bases from J, with 6 bases between. As DNA, the CDR3 is TGTGCCAGCAGGGGAATAGATACGCAGTATTTT. Translating it yields CASRGIDTQYF.

This chain links TRBV9 with TRBJ2-2, with 8 bases fitting TRBD2. The CDR3 extends over 18 amino acids. The germline gives CDR1 SGDLS, CDR2 YYNGEE. Germline trimming cut 0 bases from V and 1 base from J; bases unmatched to any gene: 8. The CDR3 region is CASSVGGLAGLNTGELFF. In DNA, the CDR3 is TGTGCCAGCAGCGTAGGGGGCCTAGCGGGCCTGAACACCGGGGAGCTGTTTTTT. Variable domain in full (rest from reference TRBV9 and TRBJ2-2): DSGVTQTPKHLITATGQRVTLRCSPRSGDLSVYWYQQSLDQGLQFLIQYYNGEERAKGNILERFSAQQFPDLHSELNLSSLELGDSALYFCASSVGGLAGLNTGELFFGEGSRLTVL.

In its sample, this clonotype was seen a few times. V gene TRBV12-3 or TRBV12-4 combines with J gene TRBJ2-1; 11 positions match TRBD1. V dropped 6 bases and J dropped 6; count of bases not matched to a gene: 7. The CDR3 covers 15 residues. CDR3 amino acids: CASSPGQGAGNEQFF. CDR3 nucleotide sequence: TGTGCCAGCAGCCCCGGACAGGGGGCTGGCAATGAGCAGTTCTTC.

The V and J genes are TRBV3-1 and TRBJ2-1; 11 bases fit TRBD2. The CDR3 spans 18 residues. J was trimmed by 4 bases and V by 2 bases; bases with no gene match: 10. Per the germline V gene, CDR1 is LGHDT and CDR2 is YNNKEL (reference sequence). In DNA, the CDR3 is TGTGCCAGCAGCCAACTCCCCGCCCGACTAGCGGGATACAATGAGCAGTTCTTC. Translated, it gives CASSQLPARLAGYNEQFF.

The chain recombines TRBV5-1 with TRBJ2-7; D is perhaps TRBD1 (5 bases). The CDR3 is 14 residues long. Germline CDR1 SGHRS, CDR2 YFSETQ. Trimming cost V 1 base and J 5 bases, with 13 bases left between them. In nucleotides, the CDR3 is TGCGCCAGCAGCTTGCCCAGGGATGTAGACGAGCAGTACTTC. Translated: CASSLPRDVDEQYF. The full variable domain, in which reference TRBV5-1 and TRBJ2-7 provide the parts outside the CDR3, is KAGVTQTPRYLIKTRGQQVTLSCSPISGHRSVSWYQQTPGQGLQFLFEYFSETQRNKGNFPGRFSGRQFSNSRSEMNVSTLELGDSALYLCASSLPRDVDEQYFGPGTRLTVT.

This chain joins TRBV12-3 or TRBV12-4 and TRBJ1-2; D is unresolved. There are 14 residues in the CDR3. V was shortened by 2 bases and J by 6 bases, with 13 bases between the two germline ends. CDR3 in DNA: TGTGCCAGCAGTTTAATATGGGGAATCGATGGCTACACCTTC. As protein: CASSLIWGIDGYTF.

This clonotype appeared a few times. The chain joins TRBV10-3 to TRBJ2-7; D gene ambiguous. Germline CDR1 is ENHRY and CDR2 is SYGVKD. The CDR3 contains 11 residues. V was trimmed by 2 bases and J by 5 bases, leaving 4 bases between them. The CDR3 sequence is CAISEAHEQYF. CDR3 coding DNA: TGTGCCATCAGTGAGGCCCACGAGCAGTACTTC.